The 10 T cell receptor beta chains below all came from one sample that was sequenced in a study of T-cell memory formation after mild COVID-19. MiXCR, applied by TCRdb to the 5' RACE reads, yields one record per CDR3 protein. Of just over 200,000 distinct CDR3 sequences listed, roughly 10% are singletons. The sample consisted of PBMCs or a T cell subset sorted from them (not recorded which). These receptors were collected from a man between 18 and 35 years old who had mild COVID-19 (a few samples of this study predate the infection). Cell type and time point are not known.

This clonotype has only a few counts. J is TRBJ2-7 and V is TRBV5-6, with D uncertain. The CDR3 loop spans 11 amino acids. Germline values: CDR1 SGHDT, CDR2 YYEEEE. V was shortened by 3 bases and J by 9 bases, with 10 bases between the two germline ends. The CDR3 region has the DNA TGTGCCAGCAGCTCCGGCGGAATGCAGTACGTC. It specifies CASSSGGMQYV.

The CDR3 region has the DNA TGTGCCAGCAGACCCGCGGGACAGGGTTACAATGAGCAGTTCTTC. It encodes CASRPAGQGYNEQFF. V and J are TRBV6-5 and TRBJ2-1, with 9 bases identical to TRBD1. Trimming removed 6 bases from V and 4 bases from J; junction bases left unmatched: 7. The V gene's germline CDR1 is MNHEY and CDR2 SVGAGI. The CDR3 loop spans 15 amino acids.

The chain uses TRBV24-1 and TRBJ1-5; D remains ambiguous. V dropped 1 base and J dropped 7 bases, with 7 bases sitting between them. The CDR3 loop spans 13 amino acids. The germline CDR1 and CDR2 sequences are KGHDR and SFDVKD. CDR3: CATSDLGGQPQHF. In DNA, the CDR3 is TGTGCCACCAGTGATTTAGGTGGGCAGCCCCAGCATTTT.

This rearrangement joins TRBV19 to TRBJ1-5, with D unresolved. Germline loops: CDR1 LNHDA, CDR2 SQIVND (reference sequence). The V end lost 3 bases, the J end lost 8 bases, and 17 bases lay between the germline ends. The CDR3 spans 15 residues. The CDR3 loop is CASSMQRAPHEPQHF. In nucleotides, the CDR3 is TGTGCCAGTAGTATGCAACGGGCCCCCCATGAGCCCCAGCATTTT.

This clonotype has more than one count but fewer than ten. The V call is TRBV4-3, the J call TRBJ1-1; the D is unclear. The germline V and J ends were trimmed by 0 bases and 11 bases, with 16 bases remaining between them. Germline CDR1 and CDR2: LGHNA and YSLEER. The CDR3 contains 14 residues. CDR3 loop: CASSQEAGPMVAFF. In DNA, the CDR3 is TGCGCCAGCAGCCAAGAAGCAGGACCTATGGTCGCTTTCTTT.

The V call is TRBV10-1, the J call TRBJ1-5; 9 bases agree with TRBD1. Germline CDR1 reads WNHNN; CDR2 reads SYGVQD (reference sequence). The ends lost 9 bases at V and 7 bases at J; junction bases unmatched: 4. CDR3 length: 12 residues. The chain's CDR3 is CARPGQGQPQHF. The CDR3 nucleotides read TGCGCCAGGCCGGGACAGGGACAGCCCCAGCATTTT.

This chain joins TRBV18 and TRBJ2-7; D tentatively fits TRBD1 or TRBD2 (5 bases each). The V gene lost 8 bases and the J gene lost 4 bases, with 15 bases spanning the gap. Per the germline V gene, CDR1 is KGHSH and CDR2 is LQKENI. The CDR3 has 13 amino acids. The CDR3 sequence is CASRTVGGYEQYF. DNA for the CDR3: TGTGCCAGCCGGACGGTTGGGGGTTACGAGCAGTACTTC.

The sample holds a few counts of this clonotype. The rearrangement links TRBV20-1 to TRBJ2-2, with a possible D match to TRBD1 (7 bases). V was clipped by 2 bases and J by 5 bases, with 15 bases between them. CDR3 length equals 15 residues. Germline V gene sequence: CDR1 DFQATT, CDR2 SNEGSKA (reference sequence). DNA of the CDR3: TGCAGTGCTAGAAGACAGGGAGGTGGAACCGGGGAGCTGTTTTTT. The encoded protein is CSARRQGGGTGELFF.

This clonotype was picked up a small number of times. The chain uses TRBV19 and TRBJ2-1, with TRBD1 identical over 9 bases. CDR1 is LNHDA and CDR2 is SQIVND in the germline V gene (reference sequence). The CDR3 sequence is 16 residues long. V lost 2 bases and J lost 5; bases outside the gene matches: 7. CDR3 sequence reads: CASSIRGQGGNNEQFF. CDR3 coding DNA: TGTGCCAGTAGTATAAGGGGACAGGGAGGAAACAATGAGCAGTTCTTC.

This clonotype appeared a few times. The chain links TRBV4-3 to TRBJ1-1; 7 nucleotides align to TRBD1. The CDR3 spans 14 residues. CDR1 is LGHNA, CDR2 YSLEER, per germline. Trimming removed 3 bases from V and 5 bases from J; junction bases left unmatched: 6. This CDR3 is CASSQADRATEAFF. For the CDR3, the DNA is TGCGCCAGCAGCCAGGCCGACAGGGCAACTGAAGCTTTCTTT.